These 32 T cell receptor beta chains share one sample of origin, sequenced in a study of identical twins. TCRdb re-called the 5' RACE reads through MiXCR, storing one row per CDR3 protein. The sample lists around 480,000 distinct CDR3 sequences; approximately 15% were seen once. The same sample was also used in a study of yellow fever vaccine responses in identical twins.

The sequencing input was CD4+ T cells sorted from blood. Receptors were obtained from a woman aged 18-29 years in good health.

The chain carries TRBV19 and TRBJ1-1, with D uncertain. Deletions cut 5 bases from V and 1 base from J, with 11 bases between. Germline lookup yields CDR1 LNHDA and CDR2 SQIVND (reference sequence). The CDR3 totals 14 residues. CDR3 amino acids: CASSHAGANTEAFF. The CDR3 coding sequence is TGTGCCAGTAGTCATGCAGGTGCGAACACTGAAGCTTTCTTT.

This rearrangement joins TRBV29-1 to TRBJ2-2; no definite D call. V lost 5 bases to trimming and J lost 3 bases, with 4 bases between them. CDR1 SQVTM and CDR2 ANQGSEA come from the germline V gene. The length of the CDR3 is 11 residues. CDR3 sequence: CSVPYTGELFF. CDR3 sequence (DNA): TGCAGCGTTCCGTACACCGGGGAGCTGTTTTTT.

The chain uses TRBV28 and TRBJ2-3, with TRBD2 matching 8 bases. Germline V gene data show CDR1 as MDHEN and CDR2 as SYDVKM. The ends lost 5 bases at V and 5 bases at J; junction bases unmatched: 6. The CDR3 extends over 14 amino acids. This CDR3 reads CASSPGGRKDTQYF. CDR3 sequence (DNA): TGTGCCAGCAGTCCGGGGGGGCGGAAAGATACGCAGTATTTT.

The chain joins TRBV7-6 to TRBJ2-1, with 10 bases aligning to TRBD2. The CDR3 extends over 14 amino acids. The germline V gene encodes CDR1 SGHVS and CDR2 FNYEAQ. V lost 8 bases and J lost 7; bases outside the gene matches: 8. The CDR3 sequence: CASQSGGALNEQFF. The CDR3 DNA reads TGTGCCAGCCAGAGCGGGGGGGCGTTGAATGAGCAGTTCTTC.

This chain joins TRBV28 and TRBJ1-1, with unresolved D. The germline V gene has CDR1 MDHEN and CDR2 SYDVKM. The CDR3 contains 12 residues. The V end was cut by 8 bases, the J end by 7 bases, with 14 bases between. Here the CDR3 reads CASSGSQIEAFF. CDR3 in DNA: TGTGCCAGCTCGGGGAGTCAAATTGAAGCTTTCTTT.

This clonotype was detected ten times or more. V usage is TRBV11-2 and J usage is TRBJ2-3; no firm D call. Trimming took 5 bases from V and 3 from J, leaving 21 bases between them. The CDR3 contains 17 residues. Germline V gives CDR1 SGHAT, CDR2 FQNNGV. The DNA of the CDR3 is TGTGCCAGCAGCATTTCTGGGCCCGAAATGGGTACAGATACGCAGTATTTT. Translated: CASSISGPEMGTDTQYF.

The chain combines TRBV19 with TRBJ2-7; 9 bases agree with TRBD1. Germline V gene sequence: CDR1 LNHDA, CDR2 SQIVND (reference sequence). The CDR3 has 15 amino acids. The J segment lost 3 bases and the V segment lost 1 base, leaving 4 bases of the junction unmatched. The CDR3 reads CASSIVGTGNYEQYF. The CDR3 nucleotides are TGTGCCAGTAGTATAGTCGGGACAGGGAACTACGAGCAGTACTTC.

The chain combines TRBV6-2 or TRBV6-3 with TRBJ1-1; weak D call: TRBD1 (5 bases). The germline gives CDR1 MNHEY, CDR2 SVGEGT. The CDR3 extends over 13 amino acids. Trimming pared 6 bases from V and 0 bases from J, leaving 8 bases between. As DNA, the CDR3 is TGTGCCAGCAGAATGGGGCTGAACACTGAAGCTTTCTTT. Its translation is CASRMGLNTEAFF.

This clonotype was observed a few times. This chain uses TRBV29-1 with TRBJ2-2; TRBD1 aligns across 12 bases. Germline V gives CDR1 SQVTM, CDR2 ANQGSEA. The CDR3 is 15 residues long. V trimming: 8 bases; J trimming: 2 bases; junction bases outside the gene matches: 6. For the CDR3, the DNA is TGCAGCTCCCGTGGGACAGGGGGCAACACCGGGGAGCTGTTTTTT. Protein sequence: CSSRGTGGNTGELFF.

This CDR3 is CASSPNGQGVETQYF. The CDR3 nucleotides are TGTGCCAGCAGTCCCAATGGACAGGGTGTGGAGACCCAGTACTTC. The chain employs TRBV12-3 or TRBV12-4 and TRBJ2-5, with 8 bases aligning to TRBD1. The CDR3 spans 15 residues. Trimming at V came to 5 bases and at J to 5 bases, leaving 10 bases not matched to a gene.

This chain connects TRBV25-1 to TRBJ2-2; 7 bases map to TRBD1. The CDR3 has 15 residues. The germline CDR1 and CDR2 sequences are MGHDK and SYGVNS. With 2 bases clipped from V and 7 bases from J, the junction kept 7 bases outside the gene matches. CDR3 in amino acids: CASSELRPGGGELFF. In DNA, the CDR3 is TGTGCCAGCAGTGAACTTAGGCCAGGGGGCGGGGAGCTGTTTTTT.

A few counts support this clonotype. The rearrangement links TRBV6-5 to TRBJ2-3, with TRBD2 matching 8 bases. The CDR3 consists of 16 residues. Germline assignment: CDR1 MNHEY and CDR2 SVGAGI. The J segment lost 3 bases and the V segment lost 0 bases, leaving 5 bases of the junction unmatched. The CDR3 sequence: CASSYSYGGATDTQYF. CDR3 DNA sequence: TGTGCCAGCAGTTACTCGTACGGGGGGGCGACAGATACGCAGTATTTT.

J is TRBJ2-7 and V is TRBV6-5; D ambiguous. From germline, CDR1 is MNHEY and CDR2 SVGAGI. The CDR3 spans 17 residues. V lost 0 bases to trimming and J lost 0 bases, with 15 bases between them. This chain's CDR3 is CASSYSVAVSRSYEQYF. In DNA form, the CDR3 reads TGTGCCAGCAGTTACTCGGTGGCAGTCTCTCGCTCCTACGAGCAGTACTTC.

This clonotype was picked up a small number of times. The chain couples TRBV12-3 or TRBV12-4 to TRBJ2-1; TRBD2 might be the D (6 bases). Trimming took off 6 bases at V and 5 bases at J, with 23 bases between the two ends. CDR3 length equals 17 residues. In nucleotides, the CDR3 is TGTGCCAGCAGACCACCGTTTGTGGGAGGAGGACACAATGAGCAGTTCTTC. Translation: CASRPPFVGGGHNEQFF.

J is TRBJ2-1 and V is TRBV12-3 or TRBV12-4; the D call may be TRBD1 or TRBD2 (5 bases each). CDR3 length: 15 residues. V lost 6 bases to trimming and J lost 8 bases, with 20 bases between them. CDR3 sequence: CASSTPIAGTDEQFF. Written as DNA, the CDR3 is TGTGCCAGCAGCACCCCTATCGCCGGGACCGATGAGCAGTTCTTC.

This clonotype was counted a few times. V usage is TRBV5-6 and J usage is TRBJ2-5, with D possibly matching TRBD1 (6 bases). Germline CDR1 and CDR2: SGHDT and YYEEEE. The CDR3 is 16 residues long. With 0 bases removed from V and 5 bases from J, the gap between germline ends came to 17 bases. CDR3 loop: CASSLARGTNGETQYF. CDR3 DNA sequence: TGTGCCAGCAGCTTGGCTAGAGGGACAAACGGGGAGACCCAGTACTTC.

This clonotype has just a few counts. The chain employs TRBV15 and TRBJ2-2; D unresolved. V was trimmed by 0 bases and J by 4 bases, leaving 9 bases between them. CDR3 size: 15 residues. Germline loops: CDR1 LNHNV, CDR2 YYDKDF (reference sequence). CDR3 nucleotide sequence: TGTGCCACCAGCAGAGATCTTGACGGCACCGGGGAGCTGTTTTTT. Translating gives CATSRDLDGTGELFF.

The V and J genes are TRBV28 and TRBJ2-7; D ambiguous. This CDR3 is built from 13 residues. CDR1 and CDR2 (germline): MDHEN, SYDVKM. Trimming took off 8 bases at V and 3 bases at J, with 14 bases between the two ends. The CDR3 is CASEPPKSYEQYF. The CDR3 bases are TGTGCCAGCGAACCCCCAAAGAGCTACGAGCAGTACTTC. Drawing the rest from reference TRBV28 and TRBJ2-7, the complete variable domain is DVKVTQSSRYLVKRTGEKVFLECVQDMDHENMFWYRQDPGLGLRLIYFSYDVKMKEKGDIPEGYSVSREKKERFSLILESASTNQTSMYLCASEPPKSYEQYFGPGTRLTVT.

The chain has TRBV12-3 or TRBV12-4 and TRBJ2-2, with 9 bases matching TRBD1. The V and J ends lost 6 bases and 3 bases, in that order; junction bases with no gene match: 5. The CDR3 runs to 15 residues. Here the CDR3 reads CASSRRTGDTGELFF. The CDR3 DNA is TGTGCCAGCAGCCGGCGGACAGGGGACACCGGGGAGCTGTTTTTT.

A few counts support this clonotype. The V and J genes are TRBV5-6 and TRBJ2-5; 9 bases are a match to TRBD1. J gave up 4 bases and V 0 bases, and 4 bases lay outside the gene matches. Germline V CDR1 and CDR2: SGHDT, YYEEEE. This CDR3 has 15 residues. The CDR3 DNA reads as TGTGCCAGCAGCTTGGACAGGGGGCGTAGAGAGACCCAGTACTTC. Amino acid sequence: CASSLDRGRRETQYF.

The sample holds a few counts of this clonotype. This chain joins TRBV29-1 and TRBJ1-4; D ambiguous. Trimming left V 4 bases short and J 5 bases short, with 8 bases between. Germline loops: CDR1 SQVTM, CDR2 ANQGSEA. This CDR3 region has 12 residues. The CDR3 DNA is TGCAGCGTTGTGGGGTCGAATGAAAAACTGTTTTTT. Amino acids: CSVVGSNEKLFF.

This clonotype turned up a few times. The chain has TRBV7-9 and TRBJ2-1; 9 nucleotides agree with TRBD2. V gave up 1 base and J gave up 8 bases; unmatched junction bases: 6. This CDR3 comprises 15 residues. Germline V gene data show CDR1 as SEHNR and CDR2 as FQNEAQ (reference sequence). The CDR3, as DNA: TGTGCCAGCAGCTTAGTCCTAGCGGGGAGACATGAGCAGTTCTTC. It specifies CASSLVLAGRHEQFF.

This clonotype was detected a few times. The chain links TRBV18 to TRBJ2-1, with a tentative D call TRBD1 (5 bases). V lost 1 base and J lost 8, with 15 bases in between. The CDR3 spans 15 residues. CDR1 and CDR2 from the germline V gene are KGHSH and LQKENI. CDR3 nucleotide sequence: TGTGCCAGCTCACCACTCCCGGTCGTAGGGGATGAGCAGTTCTTC. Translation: CASSPLPVVGDEQFF.

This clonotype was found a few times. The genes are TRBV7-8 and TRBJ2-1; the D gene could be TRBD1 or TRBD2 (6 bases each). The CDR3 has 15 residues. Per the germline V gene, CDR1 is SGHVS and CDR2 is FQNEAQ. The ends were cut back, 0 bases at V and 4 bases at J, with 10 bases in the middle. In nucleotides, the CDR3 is TGTGCCAGCAGCTTAGCTGAGGGGGGATACAATGAGCAGTTCTTC. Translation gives CASSLAEGGYNEQFF.

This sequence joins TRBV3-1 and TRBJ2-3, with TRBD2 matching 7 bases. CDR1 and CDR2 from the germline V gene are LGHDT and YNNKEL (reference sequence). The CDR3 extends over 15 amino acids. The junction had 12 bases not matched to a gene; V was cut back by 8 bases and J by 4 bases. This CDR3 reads CASSTSRGVPDTQYF. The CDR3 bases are TGTGCCAGCTCGACTAGCCGAGGAGTCCCAGATACGCAGTATTTT.

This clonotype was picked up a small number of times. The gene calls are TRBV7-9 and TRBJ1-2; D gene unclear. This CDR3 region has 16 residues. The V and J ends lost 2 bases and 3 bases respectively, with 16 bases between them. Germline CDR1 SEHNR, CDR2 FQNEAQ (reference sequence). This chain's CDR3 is CASSLLNTSPDYGYTF. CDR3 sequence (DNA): TGTGCCAGCAGCTTACTAAACACCTCCCCGGACTATGGCTACACCTTC. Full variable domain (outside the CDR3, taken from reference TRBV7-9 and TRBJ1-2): DTGVSQNPRHKITKRGQNVTFRCDPISEHNRLYWYRQTLGQGPEFLTYFQNEAQLEKSRLLSDRFSAERPKGSFSTLEIQRTEQGDSAMYLCASSLLNTSPDYGYTFGSGTRLTVV.

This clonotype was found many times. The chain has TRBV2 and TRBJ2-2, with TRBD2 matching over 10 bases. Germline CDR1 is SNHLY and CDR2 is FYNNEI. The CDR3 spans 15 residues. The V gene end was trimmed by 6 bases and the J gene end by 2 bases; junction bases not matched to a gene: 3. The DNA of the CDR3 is TGTGCCAGCAGAAGGACTAGCGGAAACACCGGGGAGCTGTTTTTT. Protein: CASRRTSGNTGELFF. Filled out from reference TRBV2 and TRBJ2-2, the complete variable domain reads EPEVTQTPSHQVTQMGQEVILRCVPISNHLYFYWYRQILGQKVEFLVSFYNNEISEKSEIFDDQFSVERPDGSNFTLKIRSTKLEDSAMYFCASRRTSGNTGELFFGEGSRLTVL.

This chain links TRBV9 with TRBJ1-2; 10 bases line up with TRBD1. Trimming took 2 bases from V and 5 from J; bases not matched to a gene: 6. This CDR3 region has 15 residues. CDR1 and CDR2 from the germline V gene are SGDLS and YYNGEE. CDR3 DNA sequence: TGTGCCAGCAGCGTTGGGGACAGGGGAGTTTATGGCTACACCTTC. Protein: CASSVGDRGVYGYTF.

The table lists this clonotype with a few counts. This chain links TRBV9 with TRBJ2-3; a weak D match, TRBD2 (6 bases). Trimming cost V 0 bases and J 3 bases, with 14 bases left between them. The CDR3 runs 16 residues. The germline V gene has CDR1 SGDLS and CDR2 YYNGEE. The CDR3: CASSVGVRGNTDTQYF. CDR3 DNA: TGTGCCAGCAGCGTAGGGGTTCGGGGGAATACAGATACGCAGTATTTT.

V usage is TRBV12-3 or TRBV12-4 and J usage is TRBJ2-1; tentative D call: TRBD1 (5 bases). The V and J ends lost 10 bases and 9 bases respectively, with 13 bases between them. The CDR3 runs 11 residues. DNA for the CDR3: TGTGCCACCAACGCAGGGCTTGAGCAGTTCTTC. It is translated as CATNAGLEQFF.

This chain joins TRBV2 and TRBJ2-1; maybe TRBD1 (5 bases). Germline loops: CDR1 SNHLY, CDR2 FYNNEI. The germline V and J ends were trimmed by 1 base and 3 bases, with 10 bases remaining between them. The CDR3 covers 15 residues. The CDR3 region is CASSEGQGYYNEQFF. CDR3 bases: TGTGCCAGCAGTGAAGGGCAGGGCTACTACAATGAGCAGTTCTTC.

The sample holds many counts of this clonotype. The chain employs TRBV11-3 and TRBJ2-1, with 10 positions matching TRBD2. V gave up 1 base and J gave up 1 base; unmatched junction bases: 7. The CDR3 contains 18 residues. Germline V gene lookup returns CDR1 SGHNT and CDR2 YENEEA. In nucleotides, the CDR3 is TGTGCCAGCAGCTTAGGGACTAGCGGACGCTATTCCTACAATGAGCAGTTCTTC. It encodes CASSLGTSGRYSYNEQFF.